This TCR beta chain is drawn from a study of blood T cell repertoires in COVID-19. Profiled with immunoSEQ multiplex PCR; TCRdb holds only in-frame clones, not every one. The profile shows under 250,000 clones, approximately 80% of them singletons. Points on this clone: The same CDR3 can be traced to other DNA sequences in this sample.

With 4 bases removed from V and 0 bases from J, the gap between germline ends came to 6 bases. The CDR3 totals 14 residues. Germline V gene lookup returns CDR1 LNHDA and CDR2 SQIVND (reference sequence). This clonotype was sampled from a man aged 30 to 39 who had recovered from COVID-19. Sequencing input: peripheral blood. The chain is built from TRBV19 and TRBJ1-4; no clear D gene. CDR3: CASSTSATNEKLFF. In DNA form, the CDR3 reads TGTGCCAGTAGTACCAGTGCAACTAATGAAAAACTGTTTTTT.